These 2 T cell receptor beta chains were all obtained from the same sample, sequenced in a study of T cells in Graves' hyperthyroidism and ophthalmopathy (dated by TCRdb to the late 2010s). The protocol used for the library was multiplex PCR. The instrument was an Illumina HiSeq 2000. Amplification of TCR beta CDR3 regions was carried out from RNA transcripts. A first-round RT-PCR of the TCR CDR3 used the HTBI primer set with the Qiagen OneStep RT-PCR kit. In TCRdb, the public reads were trimmed at Q25 with fastp and aligned with MiXCR, with productive beta chains retained. Records with the same CDR3 protein are collapsed into one entry carrying the most frequent genes and DNA. For this sample there are about 290,000 distinct CDR3 sequences; roughly 15% appear just once. Together, the top ten hold 7.8% of the sample. The material sequenced was blood. All receptors derive from a woman younger than 45 with Graves' hyperthyroidism that later progressed to Graves' ophthalmopathy.

This rearrangement joins TRBV30 to TRBJ1-5, with D uncertain. The CDR3 spans 13 residues. Germline CDR1 is GTSNPN and CDR2 is SVGIG (reference sequence). Trimming removed 0 bases at V and 5 bases at J, with 8 bases between. The CDR3 here is CAWSVRGYQPQHF. For the CDR3, the DNA is TGTGCCTGGAGTGTACGAGGTTATCAGCCCCAGCATTTT. Full variable domain (remainder filled in from reference TRBV30 and TRBJ1-5): SQTIHQWPATLVQPVGSPLSLECTVEGTSNPNLYWYRQAAGRGLQLLFYSVGIGQISSEVPQNLSASRPQDRQFILSSKKLLLSDSGFYLCAWSVRGYQPQHFGDGTRLSIL.

The sample holds many counts of this clonotype. The chain recombines TRBV6-1 with TRBJ2-3; D not certain. In germline, CDR1 is MNHNS, CDR2 SASEGT. V was clipped by 0 bases and J by 4 bases, with 5 bases between them. The CDR3 contains 13 residues. CDR3: CASSEAVADTQYF. The CDR3 DNA sequence: TGTGCCAGCAGTGAAGCGGTGGCAGATACGCAGTATTTT.